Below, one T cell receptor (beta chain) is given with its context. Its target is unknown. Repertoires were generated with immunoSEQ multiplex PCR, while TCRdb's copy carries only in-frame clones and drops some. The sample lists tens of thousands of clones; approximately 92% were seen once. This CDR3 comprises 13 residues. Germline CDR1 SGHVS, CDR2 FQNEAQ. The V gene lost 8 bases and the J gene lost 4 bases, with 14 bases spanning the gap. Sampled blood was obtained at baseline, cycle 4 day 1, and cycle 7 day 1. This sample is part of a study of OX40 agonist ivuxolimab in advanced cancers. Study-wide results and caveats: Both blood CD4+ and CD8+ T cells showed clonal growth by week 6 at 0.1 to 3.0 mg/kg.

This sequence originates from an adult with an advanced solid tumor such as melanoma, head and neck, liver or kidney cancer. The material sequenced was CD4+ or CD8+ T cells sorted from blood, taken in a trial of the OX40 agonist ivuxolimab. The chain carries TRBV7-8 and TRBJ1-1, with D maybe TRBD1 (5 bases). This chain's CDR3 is CASSTGLTTEAFF. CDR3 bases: TGTGCCAGCTCAACAGGACTTACCACTGAAGCTTTCTTT.